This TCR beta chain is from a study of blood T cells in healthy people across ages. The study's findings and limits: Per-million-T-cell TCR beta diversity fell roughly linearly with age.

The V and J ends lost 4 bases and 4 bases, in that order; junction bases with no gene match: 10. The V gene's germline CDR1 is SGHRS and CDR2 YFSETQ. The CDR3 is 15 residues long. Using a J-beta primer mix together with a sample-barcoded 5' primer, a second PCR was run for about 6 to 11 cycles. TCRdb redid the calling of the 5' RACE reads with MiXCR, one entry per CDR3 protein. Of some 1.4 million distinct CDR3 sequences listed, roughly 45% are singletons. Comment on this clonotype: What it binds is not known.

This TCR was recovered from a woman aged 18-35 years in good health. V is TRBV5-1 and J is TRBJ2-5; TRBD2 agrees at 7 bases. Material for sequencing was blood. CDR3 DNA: TGCGCCAGCAGCCCCGATGGAGGGGAGGGAGAGACCCAGTACTTC. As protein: CASSPDGGEGETQYF. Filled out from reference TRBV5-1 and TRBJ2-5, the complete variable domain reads KAGVTQTPRYLIKTRGQQVTLSCSPISGHRSVSWYQQTPGQGLQFLFEYFSETQRNKGNFPGRFSGRQFSNSRSEMNVSTLELGDSALYLCASSPDGGEGETQYFGPGTRLLVL.